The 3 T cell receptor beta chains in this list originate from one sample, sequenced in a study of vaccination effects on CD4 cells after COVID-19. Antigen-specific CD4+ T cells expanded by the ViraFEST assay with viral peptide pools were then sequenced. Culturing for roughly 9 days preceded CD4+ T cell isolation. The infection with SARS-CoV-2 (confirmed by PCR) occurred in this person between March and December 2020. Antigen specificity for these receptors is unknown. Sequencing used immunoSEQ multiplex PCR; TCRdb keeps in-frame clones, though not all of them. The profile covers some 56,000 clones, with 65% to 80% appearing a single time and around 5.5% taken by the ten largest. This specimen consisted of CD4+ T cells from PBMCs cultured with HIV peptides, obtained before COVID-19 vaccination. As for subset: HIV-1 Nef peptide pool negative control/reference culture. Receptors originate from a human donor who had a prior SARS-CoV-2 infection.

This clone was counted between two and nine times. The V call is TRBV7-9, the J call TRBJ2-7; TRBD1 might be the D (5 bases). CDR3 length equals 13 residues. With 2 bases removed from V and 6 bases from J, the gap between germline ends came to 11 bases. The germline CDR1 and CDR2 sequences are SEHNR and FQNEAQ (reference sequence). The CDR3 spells CASSLLQGSEQYF. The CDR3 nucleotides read TGTGCCAGCAGCTTATTGCAGGGTTCCGAGCAGTACTTC.

In DNA, the CDR3 is TGTGCCTGGACAAGGATGGGAAACACAGATACGCAGTATTTT. Protein: CAWTRMGNTDTQYF. V usage is TRBV30 and J usage is TRBJ2-3; D ambiguous. Trimming took 4 bases from V and 2 from J, leaving 13 bases between them. CDR1 and CDR2 from the germline V gene are GTSNPN and SVGIG (reference sequence). This CDR3 spans 14 amino acids. Drawing the rest from reference TRBV30 and TRBJ2-3, the complete variable domain is SQTIHQWPATLVQPVGSPLSLECTVEGTSNPNLYWYRQAAGRGLQLLFYSVGIGQISSEVPQNLSASRPQDRQFILSSKKLLLSDSGFYLCAWTRMGNTDTQYFGPGTRLTVL.

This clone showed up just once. The CDR3 loop is CASSITPGSRKFF. The CDR3 nucleotides are TGTGCCAGTAGTATCACCCCCGGGAGTAGGAAGTTCTTC. The gene calls are TRBV19 and TRBJ2-1; tentative D call: TRBD2 (6 bases). Deletions cut 3 bases from V and 14 bases from J, with 17 bases between. This CDR3 contains 13 residues. CDR1 and CDR2 (germline): LNHDA, SQIVND (reference sequence).